This TCR beta chain was identified during a study of T cells after yellow fever vaccination. Study-level findings and limits: Faster peaking, at day 5 versus 15, marked a secondary response that was weaker. Researchers cautioned that FACS-sorted repertoires could harbor abundant clonotypes contaminating from the bulk population.

A 5'RACE template-switching step, the method used to make TCR cDNA, added a universal primer site and UMIs. TCRdb reprocessed the 5' RACE reads with MiXCR, giving one entry per CDR3 protein. The sample includes tens of thousands of distinct CDR3 sequences, 5% to 8% of them seen just once. V was cut by 7 bases and J by 4 bases, with 17 bases left in between. This CDR3 spans 15 amino acids. This clonotype was observed many times. No antigen is known for it. The chain joins TRBV12-3 or TRBV12-4 to TRBJ1-3; D uncertain. The sequence was obtained from a man aged 18 to 35 who received the YFV17D yellow fever vaccine. The material sequenced was CD8+ T cells sorted from PBMCs, taken 45 days after the first yellow fever vaccination. CDR3 in amino acids: CASTPTGVDGNTIYF. For the CDR3, the DNA is TGTGCCAGCACTCCAACCGGGGTCGACGGAAACACCATATATTTT.